Below, 24 T cell receptor beta chains from the same sample are listed, as sequenced in a study of somatic mutations in cytotoxic T cells in rheumatoid arthritis (dated 2017 in TCRdb). Library prep was done by the immunoSEQ multiplex PCR assay. This immuneACCESS table, as held by TCRdb, lists in-frame sequences with V and J called but not all clones. Of the missing ones, under half trace to an unresolved V gene in checked studies; the others have no known cause. This sample has more than 12,000 clones in its table, and 60% to 75% of those were observed once. The ten largest clonotypes hold about 10% of the sample. The sample comprised CD8+ T cells sorted from blood. The receptors derive from an adult with rheumatoid arthritis.

The chain joins TRBV6-5 to TRBJ2-7; 11 nucleotides align to TRBD2. Germline-derived CDR1 and CDR2 are MNHEY and SVGAGI. Trimming at V came to 6 bases and at J to 5 bases, leaving 6 bases not matched to a gene. This CDR3 spans 14 amino acids. The CDR3 spells CASSVLAGADEQYF. For the CDR3, the DNA is TGTGCCAGCAGCGTACTAGCGGGGGCCGACGAGCAGTACTTC.

This clone was counted a few times. The chain is built from TRBV28 and TRBJ2-3; D is unclear. This CDR3 contains 12 residues. Trimming took 3 bases from V and 7 from J, leaving 8 bases between them. Germline CDR1 and CDR2: MDHEN and SYDVKM. CDR3 bases: TGTGCCAGCAGTTTTCTGCCCCATACGCAGTATTTT. It is translated as CASSFLPHTQYF.

V usage is TRBV11-2 and J usage is TRBJ2-7, with unresolved D. V was trimmed by 2 bases and J by 3 bases, leaving 8 bases between them. Looked up from germline, CDR1 is SGHAT and CDR2 is FQNNGV. The CDR3 loop spans 13 amino acids. CDR3 DNA: TGTGCCAGCAGCTTACGAGAAAACTACGAGCAGTACTTC. Translation gives CASSLRENYEQYF.

The V gene is TRBV10-3, the J gene TRBJ2-1; 11 nucleotides align to TRBD2. Germline V CDR1 and CDR2: ENHRY, SYGVKD. This CDR3 is 14 amino acids long. J was trimmed by 7 bases and V by 11 bases; bases with no gene match: 10. CDR3 bases: TGTGCCTGTAGCGGGGGGGATAGAGGGAATGAGCAGTTCTTC. Amino acid sequence: CACSGGDRGNEQFF.

The chain employs TRBV5-4 and TRBJ2-3; 12 bases map to TRBD2. The junction had 6 bases not matched to a gene; V was cut back by 6 bases and J by 4 bases. This CDR3 has 15 amino acids. CDR1 is SGHNT and CDR2 is YYREEE in the germline V gene (reference sequence). In nucleotides, the CDR3 is TGTGCCAGCATGCTAGCGGGGGGGCTCCCAGATACGCAGTATTTT. Amino acids: CASMLAGGLPDTQYF.

This clone was recorded only once. The CDR3 nucleotides read TGCAGCGTTGAAGATTTAAGCACTGAGCAGTTCTTC. It codes for CSVEDLSTEQFF. The gene calls are TRBV29-1 and TRBJ2-1; no reliable D call. V was clipped by 0 bases and J by 9 bases, with 9 bases between them. Germline lookup yields CDR1 SQVTM and CDR2 ANQGSEA. There are 12 residues in the CDR3.

The V gene is TRBV6-1, the J gene TRBJ1-6; weak D call: TRBD1 (6 bases). V shed 1 base and J shed 9 bases, with 10 bases lying between them. Per germline, CDR1 MNHNS and CDR2 SASEGT. There are 14 residues in the CDR3. The CDR3 DNA is TGTGCCAGCAGTGAAGGGACAGTCGGTTCACCCCTCCACTTT. This translates into CASSEGTVGSPLHF.

This chain links TRBV5-1 with TRBJ1-4; 7 bases line up with TRBD1. Germline loops: CDR1 SGHRS, CDR2 YFSETQ. The CDR3 is 15 amino acids. V lost 4 bases and J lost 7; bases outside the gene matches: 10. The DNA for the CDR3 is TGCGCCAGCAGCCCACTCGACAGGGAGGGTGAAAAACTGTTTTTT. Protein: CASSPLDREGEKLFF.

The chain employs TRBV29-1 and TRBJ2-2, with D perhaps TRBD2 (5 bases). Germline assignment: CDR1 SQVTM and CDR2 ANQGSEA. V lost 7 bases to trimming and J lost 5 bases, with 14 bases between them. CDR3 length: 13 amino acids. CDR3 protein: CSADVDSTGELFF. For the CDR3, the DNA is TGCAGCGCCGACGTGGACTCAACCGGGGAGCTGTTTTTT.

The chain carries TRBV7-8 and TRBJ1-1; 8 nucleotides line up with TRBD1. V was pared by 6 bases and J by 6 bases, with 12 bases of the junction left unmatched. The V gene's germline CDR1 is SGHVS and CDR2 FQNEAQ. CDR3 size: 15 residues. The CDR3 nucleotides are TGTGCCAGCAGTCCGACAGGGGCTGAATATGCTGAAGCTTTCTTT. Its translation: CASSPTGAEYAEAFF. Drawing the rest from reference TRBV7-8 and TRBJ1-1, the complete variable domain is GAGVSQSPRYKVAKRGQDVALRCDPISGHVSLFWYQQALGQGPEFLTYFQNEAQLDKSGLPSDRFFAERPEGSVSTLKIQRTQQEDSAVYLCASSPTGAEYAEAFFGQGTRLTVV.

This clone was observed a few times. J is TRBJ1-2 and V is TRBV5-6; unclear D gene. Germline V gene sequence: CDR1 SGHDT, CDR2 YYEEEE. CDR3 size: 14 residues. V was cut by 1 base and J by 4 bases, with 11 bases left in between. CDR3 sequence: CASSLNSLRYGYTF. CDR3 nucleotide sequence: TGTGCCAGCAGCTTGAACAGCTTGCGCTATGGCTACACCTTC.

The CDR3 DNA follows: TGTGCCATCAGTGATCCGGGACAGGGGAGCACTGAAGCTTTCTTT. It specifies CAISDPGQGSTEAFF. The rearrangement links TRBV10-3 to TRBJ1-1; TRBD1 matches 10 bases. Germline V CDR1 and CDR2: ENHRY, SYGVKD. The ends lost 3 bases at V and 4 bases at J; junction bases unmatched: 5. There are 15 residues in the CDR3.

This chain connects TRBV4-1 to TRBJ2-7; 9 bases line up with TRBD1. Germline CDR1 is MGHRA and CDR2 is YSYEKL. J gave up 4 bases and V 1 base, and 5 bases lay outside the gene matches. The CDR3 runs 15 residues. Written as DNA, the CDR3 is TGCGCCAGCAGCCAAGTAGGAGACAGGGGGTACGAGCAGTACTTC. This translates into CASSQVGDRGYEQYF.

This clone was detected a few times. V gene TRBV19 combines with J gene TRBJ2-7; D may correspond to TRBD1 or TRBD2 (5 bases each). V dropped 8 bases and J dropped 5 bases, with 19 bases sitting between them. This CDR3 comprises 14 residues. The germline V gene encodes CDR1 LNHDA and CDR2 SQIVND (reference sequence). The CDR3: CASGTGPPFNEQYF. The CDR3 nucleotides read TGTGCCAGTGGGACCGGGCCGCCCTTCAACGAGCAGTACTTC.

The chain recombines TRBV9 with TRBJ1-1; 7 nucleotides line up with TRBD1. Germline CDR1 SGDLS, CDR2 YYNGEE. This CDR3 region has 15 residues. J was trimmed by 3 bases and V by 1 base; bases with no gene match: 6. CDR3 sequence reads: CASSVTGAKDTEAFF. The CDR3 nucleotides are TGTGCCAGCAGCGTAACAGGGGCTAAGGACACTGAAGCTTTCTTT.

The V gene is TRBV7-8, the J gene TRBJ2-1; 10 bases are a match to TRBD2. The length of the CDR3 is 16 residues. The ends lost 1 base at V and 7 bases at J; junction bases unmatched: 7. Germline loops: CDR1 SGHVS, CDR2 FQNEAQ. The CDR3 region has the DNA TGTGCCAGCAGCTTAGTAAACCTAGCGGGGGCAAATGAGCAGTTCTTC. Its translation is CASSLVNLAGANEQFF. The whole variable domain, filled in from reference TRBV7-8 and TRBJ2-1, reads GAGVSQSPRYKVAKRGQDVALRCDPISGHVSLFWYQQALGQGPEFLTYFQNEAQLDKSGLPSDRFFAERPEGSVSTLKIQRTQQEDSAVYLCASSLVNLAGANEQFFGPGTRLTVL.

This clone came up a few times. The chain couples TRBV7-9 to TRBJ2-1, with 8 nucleotides matching TRBD1. The CDR3 totals 15 residues. Losses at the gene ends were 4 bases for V and 4 bases for J; bases not matched to a gene: 6. Germline V gene lookup returns CDR1 SEHNR and CDR2 FQNEAQ (reference sequence). CDR3 bases: TGTGCCAGCAGCTCGACAGGGGTGAAGTACAATGAGCAGTTCTTC. Translated, it gives CASSSTGVKYNEQFF. Complete variable domain (other parts from reference TRBV7-9 and TRBJ2-1): DTGVSQNPRHKITKRGQNVTFRCDPISEHNRLYWYRQTLGQGPEFLTYFQNEAQLEKSRLLSDRFSAERPKGSFSTLEIQRTEQGDSAMYLCASSSTGVKYNEQFFGPGTRLTVL.

The chain combines TRBV7-9 with TRBJ2-1, with TRBD1 identical over 10 bases. This CDR3 region has 18 residues. Germline V lookup: CDR1 SEHNR, CDR2 FQNEAQ (reference sequence). The V gene end was trimmed by 2 bases and the J gene end by 6 bases; junction bases not matched to a gene: 13. The CDR3 nucleotides read TGTGCCAGCAGCTTACCACGGGACAGGGGTGGGGGTGGCAATGAGCAGTTCTTC. The encoded protein is CASSLPRDRGGGGNEQFF.

This clone came up a few times. The CDR3 DNA reads as TGCGCCAGCAGCCAAGATCCCGGGGACCACACCGGGGAGCTGTTTTTT. It is translated as CASSQDPGDHTGELFF. The chain links TRBV4-1 to TRBJ2-2, with D perhaps being TRBD1 or TRBD2 (5 bases each). Germline V gene lookup returns CDR1 MGHRA and CDR2 YSYEKL. This CDR3 is 16 amino acids long. The germline V and J ends were trimmed by 0 bases and 3 bases, with 11 bases remaining between them.

J is TRBJ2-7 and V is TRBV5-1; TRBD1 agrees at 11 bases. V dropped 3 bases and J dropped 6; count of bases not matched to a gene: 5. This CDR3 is 14 amino acids long. Germline V lookup: CDR1 SGHRS, CDR2 YFSETQ. The CDR3, as DNA: TGCGCCAGCAGCTCAGGGACAGGGGGAGGCGAGCAGTACTTC. Translating it yields CASSSGTGGGEQYF.

The rearrangement joins TRBV19 to TRBJ1-4; no firm D call. The germline V gene has CDR1 LNHDA and CDR2 SQIVND (reference sequence). The CDR3 loop spans 16 amino acids. Trimming shortened V by 7 bases and J by 4 bases, and 19 bases separated the two germline ends. CDR3 amino acids: CASMWGRGRVNEKLFF. The CDR3 nucleotides are TGTGCCAGTATGTGGGGTCGAGGGAGGGTTAATGAAAAACTGTTTTTT.

The genes are TRBV4-1 and TRBJ1-5; unclear D gene. Germline values: CDR1 MGHRA, CDR2 YSYEKL. This CDR3 spans 14 amino acids. Deletions cut 4 bases from V and 2 bases from J, with 9 bases between. CDR3 loop: CASSPPSGNQPQHF. The CDR3 DNA reads as TGCGCCAGCAGCCCCCCTTCCGGCAATCAGCCCCAGCATTTT.

This rearrangement joins TRBV9 to TRBJ1-1; D is uncertain. This CDR3 region has 15 residues. The germline gives CDR1 SGDLS, CDR2 YYNGEE. The V and J ends lost 0 bases and 0 bases respectively, with 9 bases between them. CDR3 DNA sequence: TGTGCCAGCAGCGTAGGTCCGTTCCTGAACACTGAAGCTTTCTTT. Its protein is CASSVGPFLNTEAFF.

This rearrangement joins TRBV4-2 to TRBJ2-7; a weak D match, TRBD1 (6 bases). The germline V and J ends were trimmed by 1 base and 3 bases, with 13 bases remaining between them. The CDR3 length is 15 residues. The germline CDR1 and CDR2 sequences are LGHNA and YNFKEQ. The CDR3 spells CASSQGTGPVYEQYF. The DNA for the CDR3 is TGTGCCAGCAGCCAAGGAACAGGGCCGGTCTACGAGCAGTACTTC.